Below are 14 T cell receptor beta chains sequenced from a single sample in a study of T cell responses to AZD1222 COVID-19 vaccine. The assay was immunoSEQ multiplex PCR, and TCRdb's table has in-frame clones only and misses some. Of 140,000 to 150,000 clones listed, 92% are singletons. The sequencing here drew on peripheral blood, taken 28 days after the second AZD1222 dose. All receptors come from an adult who received the AZD1222 COVID-19 vaccine.

This clone was observed a single time. The CDR3 loop reads CATSGYESPLHF. Written as DNA, the CDR3 is TGTGCCACTTCGGGCTATGAGTCACCCCTCCACTTT. This chain links TRBV19 with TRBJ1-6, with D unclear. Germline V lookup: CDR1 LNHDA, CDR2 SQIVND (reference sequence). The CDR3 runs 12 residues. Trimming took off 10 bases at V and 10 bases at J, with 14 bases between the two ends.

The chain is built from TRBV7-2 and TRBJ2-2; D may be TRBD2 (6 bases). Trimming left V 5 bases short and J 3 bases short, with 16 bases between. CDR1 and CDR2 from the germline V gene are SGHTA and FQGNSA. The CDR3 covers 16 residues. The CDR3 DNA sequence: TGTGCCAGCAGCGCGGCTGGCGGGATATACACCGGGGAGCTGTTTTTT. The encoded protein is CASSAAGGIYTGELFF.

This chain joins TRBV5-1 and TRBJ2-3, with TRBD2 matching over 9 bases. This CDR3 comprises 20 residues. Looked up from germline, CDR1 is SGHRS and CDR2 is YFSETQ. Trimming took 3 bases from V and 3 from J; bases not matched to a gene: 20. The DNA for the CDR3 is TGCGCCAGCAGCTGGAAAGGGGGTAGCGGGAGAGTATGGGGTACAGATACGCAGTATTTT. Its protein is CASSWKGGSGRVWGTDTQYF.

The CDR3 DNA is TGTGCCAGCAGTTCGGACAGGGGTCAGCCCCAGCATTTT. Protein sequence: CASSSDRGQPQHF. V gene TRBV7-9 combines with J gene TRBJ1-5, with TRBD1 matching over 9 bases. Germline V gene sequence: CDR1 SEHNR, CDR2 FQNEAQ (reference sequence). The CDR3 length is 13 residues. V lost 6 bases and J lost 6; bases outside the gene matches: 3.

The chain couples TRBV7-2 to TRBJ1-1, with D perhaps matching TRBD1 (5 bases). Trimming stripped 2 bases from V and 4 bases from J, with 23 bases between. CDR1 and CDR2 (germline): SGHTA, FQGNSA. The CDR3 is 18 residues long. Here the CDR3 DNA reads TGTGCCAGCAGCTTAACGATGGCAGAGGGGAAGGTGAGCACTGAAGCTTTCTTT. Translated: CASSLTMAEGKVSTEAFF.

This CDR3 is CAWSRGTMNTEAFF. The CDR3, as DNA: TGTGCCTGGAGTCGAGGAACCATGAACACTGAAGCTTTCTTT. J is TRBJ1-1 and V is TRBV30; D gene uncertain. V lost 2 bases to trimming and J lost 0 bases, with 10 bases between them. The CDR3 loop spans 14 amino acids. Germline loops: CDR1 GTSNPN, CDR2 SVGIG (reference sequence). The full variable domain, rest sourced from reference TRBV30 and TRBJ1-1, is SQTIHQWPATLVQPVGSPLSLECTVEGTSNPNLYWYRQAAGRGLQLLFYSVGIGQISSEVPQNLSASRPQDRQFILSSKKLLLSDSGFYLCAWSRGTMNTEAFFGQGTRLTVV.

The chain links TRBV6-2 or TRBV6-3 to TRBJ1-5, with D perhaps matching TRBD1 (5 bases). Looked up from germline, CDR1 is MNHEY and CDR2 is SVGEGT. V lost 0 bases and J 4 bases, leaving 13 bases between the germline ends. CDR3 length equals 16 residues. The CDR3 loop is CASSYSIQAGNQPQHF. The DNA for the CDR3 is TGTGCCAGCAGTTACTCGATACAGGCAGGAAATCAGCCCCAGCATTTT.

The J gene is TRBJ1-2, the V gene TRBV20-1; D unclear. From germline, CDR1 is DFQATT and CDR2 SNEGSKA (reference sequence). CDR3 length equals 11 residues. The germline V and J ends were trimmed by 1 base and 8 bases, with 8 bases remaining between them. CDR3 sequence: CSARAGIGYTF. The CDR3 DNA follows: TGCAGTGCTAGAGCCGGAATCGGCTACACCTTC.

The V call is TRBV2, the J call TRBJ1-1, with 9 bases identical to TRBD1. There are 14 residues in the CDR3. V dropped 6 bases and J dropped 7; count of bases not matched to a gene: 9. Germline-derived CDR1 and CDR2 are SNHLY and FYNNEI. Here the CDR3 DNA reads TGTGCCAGCAGGCTTCCGGACAGGGGATATGAAGCTTTCTTT. Protein product: CASRLPDRGYEAFF.

The chain employs TRBV3-1 (or the pseudogene TRBV3-2) and TRBJ1-5; no reliable D call. CDR3 length: 14 residues. Trimming shortened V by 5 bases and J by 0 bases, and 8 bases separated the two germline ends. Germline V gene sequence: CDR1 LGHDT, CDR2 YNNKEL (reference sequence). The CDR3 is CASSWRDSNQPQHF. For the CDR3, the DNA is TGTGCCAGCAGCTGGCGCGATAGCAATCAGCCCCAGCATTTT.

The V call is TRBV19, the J call TRBJ1-5, with D maybe TRBD1 (5 bases). The CDR3 has 15 amino acids. Germline loops: CDR1 LNHDA, CDR2 SQIVND (reference sequence). Trimming shortened V by 3 bases and J by 2 bases, and 11 bases separated the two germline ends. CDR3 region: CASSIYRSGNQPQHF. The CDR3 nucleotides are TGTGCCAGTAGTATTTACAGGAGCGGCAATCAGCCCCAGCATTTT.

CDR3 sequence reads: CASSFQDRDTEAFF. CDR3 coding DNA: TGTGCCAGCAGCTTTCAGGACAGGGACACTGAAGCTTTCTTT. V gene TRBV5-4 combines with J gene TRBJ1-1, with 8 bases aligning to TRBD1. The CDR3 is made up of 14 amino acids. With V trimmed by 2 bases and J by 3 bases, 3 bases remained unmatched. Germline CDR1 and CDR2: SGHNT and YYREEE (reference sequence).

The table lists this clone with a few counts. This chain connects TRBV7-3 to TRBJ2-5; the match to TRBD2 covers 11 bases. This CDR3 region has 15 residues. V lost 3 bases to trimming and J lost 4 bases; unmatched junction nucleotides: 4. CDR1 is SGHTA and CDR2 is FQGTGA in the germline V gene. CDR3 sequence reads: CASSFSGRAVETQYF. DNA of the CDR3: TGTGCCAGCAGCTTTAGCGGGAGGGCCGTAGAGACCCAGTACTTC.

This clone was detected only once. Other DNA sequences of this sample code for an identical CDR3. The V gene is TRBV5-1, the J gene TRBJ2-2, with 7 nucleotides matching TRBD1. The CDR3 consists of 15 residues. J gave up 1 base and V 0 bases, and 0 bases lay outside the gene matches. Germline CDR1 and CDR2: SGHRS and YFSETQ. CDR3 coding DNA: TGCGCCAGCAGCTTGGGACAGGGGAACACCGGGGAGCTGTTTTTT. Its translation is CASSLGQGNTGELFF.